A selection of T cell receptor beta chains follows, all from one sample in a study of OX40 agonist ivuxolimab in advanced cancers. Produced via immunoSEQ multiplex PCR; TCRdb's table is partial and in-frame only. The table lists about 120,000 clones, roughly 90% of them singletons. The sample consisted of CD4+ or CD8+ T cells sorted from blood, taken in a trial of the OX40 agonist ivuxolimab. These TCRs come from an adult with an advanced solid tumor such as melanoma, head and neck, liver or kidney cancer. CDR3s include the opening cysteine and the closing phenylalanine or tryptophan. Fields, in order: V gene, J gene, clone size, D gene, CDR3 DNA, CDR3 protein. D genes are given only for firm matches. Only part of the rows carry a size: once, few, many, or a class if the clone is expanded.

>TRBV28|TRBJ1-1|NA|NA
TGTGCCAGCCCCCCTCTGGGGGGGGGTGACACTGAAGCTTTCTTT
CASPPLGGGDTEAFF
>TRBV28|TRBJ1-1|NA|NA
TGTGCCAGCTCTCAGGGGAACACTGAAGCTTTCTTT
CASSQGNTEAFF
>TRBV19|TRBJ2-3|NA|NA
TGTGCCAGTAGTATATTAGGAGAAGGTTCAGATACGCAGTATTTT
CASSILGEGSDTQYF
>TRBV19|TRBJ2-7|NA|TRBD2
TGTGCCAGTAGCCCTAGCGGGATCCCCTACGAGCAGTACTTC
CASSPSGIPYEQYF
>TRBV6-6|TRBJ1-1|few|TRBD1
TGTGCCAGCAGCTACGGACAGGAGATCACTGAAGCTTTCTTT
CASSYGQEITEAFF
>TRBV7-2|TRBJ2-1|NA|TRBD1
TGTGCCAGCAGCCCCGAGGGGGCTCAAGAGGAGCAGTTCTTC
CASSPEGAQEEQFF
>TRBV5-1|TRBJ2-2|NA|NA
TGCGCCAGCAGCTTGGATCTAGCTACTAAAGGTACCGGGGAGCTGTTTTTT
CASSLDLATKGTGELFF
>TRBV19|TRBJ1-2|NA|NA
TGTGCCAGTAGTATGGGGGTAGGCTATGGCTACACCTTC
CASSMGVGYGYTF
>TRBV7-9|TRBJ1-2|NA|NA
TGTGCCAGCAGCTTAGGTTTCCGGGTACGGGCAGACTATGGCTACACCTTC
CASSLGFRVRADYGYTF
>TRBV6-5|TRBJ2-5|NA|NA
TGTGCCAGCAGGACTTATTACCAAGAGACCCAGTACTTC
CASRTYYQETQYF
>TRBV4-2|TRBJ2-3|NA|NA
TGTGCCAGCAGCTTGGGGCGGGGTCCAGATACGCAGTATTTT
CASSLGRGPDTQYF
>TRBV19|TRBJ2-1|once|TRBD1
TGTGCCAGTAGTATAGGGCCGGGGACAGGGGTCGGCAATGAGCAGTTCTTC
CASSIGPGTGVGNEQFF
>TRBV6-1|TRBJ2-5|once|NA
TGTGCCAGCAGTGAAGGGGGGGTGGAGGGAGAGGAGACCCAGTACTTC
CASSEGGVEGEETQYF
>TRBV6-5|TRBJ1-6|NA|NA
TGTGCCAGCAGTTACCAGGGTCCCCCGAATTCACCCCTCCACTTT
CASSYQGPPNSPLHF
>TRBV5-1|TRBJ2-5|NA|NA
TGCGCCAGCAGCCCGATGGAGGGCCAAGAGACCCAGTACTTC
CASSPMEGQETQYF
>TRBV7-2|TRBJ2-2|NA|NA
TGTGCCAGCAGCTATCAACCCAGGGCGACGACCGGGGAGCTGTTTTTT
CASSYQPRATTGELFF
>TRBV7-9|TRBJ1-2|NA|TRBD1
TGTGCCAGCAGCTCATCCCGGGGACAGGGATTCTATGGCTACACCTTC
CASSSSRGQGFYGYTF
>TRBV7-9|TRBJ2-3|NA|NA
TGTGCCAGCAGCTTAGGTGCCACCCCGGGGACGCAGTATTTT
CASSLGATPGTQYF
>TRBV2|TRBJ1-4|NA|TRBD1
TGTGCCAGCAGCCCGGGACAGGGGAGTCCGACTAATGAAAAACTGTTTTTT
CASSPGQGSPTNEKLFF
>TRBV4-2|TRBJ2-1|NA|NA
TGTGCCAGCAGCCAAGTGGAGGTCGCGGAGCAGTTCTTC
CASSQVEVAEQFF
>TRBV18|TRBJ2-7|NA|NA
TGTGCCAGCTCATTATCAGGGAACCCCTACGAGCAGTACTTC
CASSLSGNPYEQYF
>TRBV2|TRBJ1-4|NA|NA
TGTGCCAGCAACGGGCCTTACTCTGAAAAACTGTTTTTT
CASNGPYSEKLFF
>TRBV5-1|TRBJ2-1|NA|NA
TGCGCCAGCAGCCCCAGCATTGAGAACTCCTACAATGAGCAGTTCTTC
CASSPSIENSYNEQFF
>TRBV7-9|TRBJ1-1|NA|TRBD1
TGTGCCAGCAGCCTCGGGACAGGGTCTGATACTGAAGCTTTCTTT
CASSLGTGSDTEAFF
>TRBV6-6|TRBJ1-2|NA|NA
TGTGCCAGCAGTCCTACATTGAACTATGGCTACACCTTC
CASSPTLNYGYTF
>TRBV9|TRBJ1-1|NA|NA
TGTGCCAGCAGCGTAGACCTGGGGGACACTGAAGCTTTCTTT
CASSVDLGDTEAFF
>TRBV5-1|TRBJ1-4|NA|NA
TGCGCCAGCAGCTCTGGTTGGGGATTGGATGAAAAACTGTTTTTT
CASSSGWGLDEKLFF
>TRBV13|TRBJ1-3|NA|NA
TGTGCCAGCAGCGTAGCCCACAGGGCTCGCCGAAACACCATATATTTT
CASSVAHRARRNTIYF
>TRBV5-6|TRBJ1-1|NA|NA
TGTGCCAGCAGCTTGGGTTACGGGACAGAAGCTTTCTTT
CASSLGYGTEAFF